The clone carrying this T cell receptor (beta chain) was counted a single time. Its antigen is as yet unknown. Measured with immunoSEQ multiplex PCR; TCRdb has only the in-frame clones, and not every one. The sample holds fewer than 50,000 clones, approximately 82% seen once. Trimming shortened V by 4 bases and J by 4 bases, and 19 bases separated the two germline ends. The CDR3 extends over 16 amino acids. Germline CDR1 and CDR2: SGHRS and YFSETQ. Sequencing followed a ViraFEST assay step that expanded antigen-specific CD4+ T cells with viral peptide pools. Isolation of CD4+ T cells took place after approximately 10 days of culture. Subjects were given two BNT162b2 or mRNA-1273 vaccine doses. The record originates from a study of vaccination effects on CD4 cells after COVID-19.

The receptor was isolated from a human donor who received a COVID-19 vaccine. Some clones in this sample may be carry-over from other donors' samples. Sample: CD4+ T cells from PBMCs cultured with HCoV-NL63 spike peptides, taken after COVID-19 vaccination. The chain carries TRBV5-1 and TRBJ2-3; no definite D call. The chain's CDR3 is CASSNSTGVGADTQYF. The CDR3, as DNA: TGCGCCAGCAGCAATTCGACCGGAGTTGGTGCAGATACGCAGTATTTT. Based on the CDR3 plus reference TRBV5-1 and TRBJ2-3, the full variable domain is KAGVTQTPRYLIKTRGQQVTLSCSPISGHRSVSWYQQTPGQGLQFLFEYFSETQRNKGNFPGRFSGRQFSNSRSEMNVSTLELGDSALYLCASSNSTGVGADTQYFGPGTRLTVL.